Each of the 25 T cell receptor beta chains below was sequenced from the same sample in a study of human T cells and chemical hapten exposure. Via MiXCR, TCRdb re-called the RACE reads, giving one row per CDR3 protein. The sample contains about 120,000 distinct CDR3 sequences, approximately 12% of which appear only once. Time point indicated: pre-sensitization, week 0. The sample's treatment: therapeutic diphenylcyclopropenone sensitization with weekly scalp DPC. The starting material was whole blood, obtained in connection with sensitization to the hapten diphenylcyclopropenone (DPC). All receptors come from a woman younger than 30 with alopecia areata. Some clones in this sample may be carry-over from other donors' samples.

The chain links TRBV7-9 to TRBJ1-4; 10 bases line up with TRBD1. Germline V CDR1 and CDR2: SEHNR, FQNEAQ (reference sequence). V was pared by 4 bases and J by 10 bases, with 6 bases of the junction left unmatched. The CDR3 sequence is 14 residues long. DNA of the CDR3: TGTGCCAGCAGCTCGGACAGGGGGGGAGGAAAACTGTTTTTT. Protein sequence: CASSSDRGGGKLFF.

The chain carries TRBV29-1 and TRBJ1-1, with D unresolved. The CDR3 extends over 12 amino acids. Trimming cost V 4 bases and J 2 bases, with 8 bases left between them. The germline gives CDR1 SQVTM, CDR2 ANQGSEA. The CDR3 DNA reads TGCAGCGTTGCTCGGGGAAACACTGAAGCTTTCTTT. It specifies CSVARGNTEAFF. Full variable domain (rest looked up from reference TRBV29-1 and TRBJ1-1): SAVISQKPSRDICQRGTSLTIQCQVDSQVTMMFWYRQQPGQSLTLIATANQGSEATYESGFVIDKFPISRPNLTFSTLTVSNMSPEDSSIYLCSVARGNTEAFFGQGTRLTVV.

This clonotype was counted only a few times. V gene TRBV5-5 combines with J gene TRBJ2-7; D uncertain. Per the germline V gene, CDR1 is SGHKS and CDR2 is YYEKEE (reference sequence). CDR3 length: 11 amino acids. V shed 1 base and J shed 6 bases, with 5 bases lying between them. CDR3 protein: CASSLLGEQYF. The CDR3 DNA is TGTGCCAGCAGCTTGCTTGGCGAGCAGTACTTC.

The chain has TRBV7-8 and TRBJ1-2; 7 nucleotides agree with TRBD1. CDR1 and CDR2 (germline): SGHVS, FQNEAQ. V shed 5 bases, J shed 3 bases, and the junction held 9 bases outside the gene matches. The CDR3 runs 15 residues. The CDR3 bases are TGTGCCAGCAGCCCGATGGGACAGTTGGACTATGGCTACACCTTC. As protein: CASSPMGQLDYGYTF. Based on the CDR3 plus reference TRBV7-8 and TRBJ1-2, the full variable domain is GAGVSQSPRYKVAKRGQDVALRCDPISGHVSLFWYQQALGQGPEFLTYFQNEAQLDKSGLPSDRFFAERPEGSVSTLKIQRTQQEDSAVYLCASSPMGQLDYGYTFGSGTRLTVV.

The V and J genes are TRBV5-1 and TRBJ1-1; TRBD1 agrees at 12 bases. The CDR3 consists of 18 residues. Trimming took 4 bases from V and 3 from J; bases not matched to a gene: 13. CDR1 and CDR2 from the germline V gene are SGHRS and YFSETQ. In DNA form, the CDR3 reads TGCGCCAGCAGCCATGCCGCAGGGACAGGGGGCCTGGACACTGAAGCTTTCTTT. Translated: CASSHAAGTGGLDTEAFF.

This chain joins TRBV7-9 and TRBJ2-3; D remains ambiguous. Trimming took off 4 bases at V and 5 bases at J, with 7 bases between the two ends. CDR1 is SEHNR and CDR2 is FQNEAQ in the germline V gene (reference sequence). The CDR3 runs to 12 residues. The CDR3 protein is CASSSPEDTQYF. In DNA form, the CDR3 reads TGTGCCAGCAGCTCCCCCGAAGATACGCAGTATTTT.

The rearrangement uses TRBV29-1 and TRBJ2-7; D possibly corresponds to TRBD2 (5 bases). The CDR3 extends over 11 amino acids. CDR1 and CDR2 (germline): SQVTM, ANQGSEA. Trimming shortened V by 5 bases and J by 1 base, and 6 bases separated the two germline ends. CDR3 sequence (DNA): TGCAGCGTTCGACTATCCTACGAGCAGTACTTC. This gives the protein CSVRLSYEQYF.

The genes are TRBV20-1 and TRBJ2-4; maybe TRBD2 (7 bases). Germline V CDR1 and CDR2: DFQATT, SNEGSKA (reference sequence). V lost 0 bases to trimming and J lost 7 bases, with 10 bases between them. This CDR3 contains 13 residues. CDR3 loop: CSARDRGGNIQYF. The CDR3 coding sequence is TGCAGTGCTAGAGACAGGGGAGGGAACATTCAGTACTTC.

This clonotype was picked up a small number of times. The V gene is TRBV29-1, the J gene TRBJ2-3; TRBD2 agrees at 9 bases. The V and J ends lost 5 bases and 3 bases, in that order; junction bases with no gene match: 9. Germline CDR1 and CDR2: SQVTM and ANQGSEA. This CDR3 contains 15 residues. This CDR3 reads CSVPLAGMRTDTQYF. The DNA of the CDR3 is TGCAGCGTTCCTCTAGCGGGGATGAGGACAGATACGCAGTATTTT.

The V gene is TRBV11-2, the J gene TRBJ2-7; D may match TRBD1 or TRBD2 (5 bases each). The CDR3 sequence is 18 residues long. CDR1 and CDR2 from the germline V gene are SGHAT and FQNNGV. V lost 6 bases, J lost 1 base, and 25 bases lay in between. CDR3 loop: CASRAPWGPRETSYEQYF. The CDR3 bases are TGTGCCAGCAGGGCTCCGTGGGGACCAAGGGAAACATCCTACGAGCAGTACTTC.

This clonotype was seen only a few times. This chain connects TRBV5-4 to TRBJ2-2; D is perhaps TRBD1 (6 bases). This CDR3 has 15 amino acids. V shed 5 bases and J shed 4 bases, with 15 bases lying between them. Germline-derived CDR1 and CDR2 are SGHNT and YYREEE (reference sequence). The CDR3 bases are TGTGCCAGCAGGCCTCGACAGGAAAGCACCGGGGAGCTGTTTTTT. This codes for CASRPRQESTGELFF.

This clonotype occurred a few times. The V gene is TRBV6-2 or TRBV6-3, the J gene TRBJ1-1; D gene ambiguous. Germline-derived CDR1 and CDR2 are MNHEY and SVGEGT. Trimming removed 11 bases from V and 0 bases from J, with 13 bases in between. CDR3 length: 13 residues. This chain's CDR3 is CAVSMQMNTEAFF. CDR3 nucleotides: TGTGCCGTCTCGATGCAGATGAACACTGAAGCTTTCTTT.

This clonotype was picked up one time. The rearrangement uses TRBV12-3 or TRBV12-4 and TRBJ1-2; D gene uncertain. V lost 3 bases and J lost 4, with 6 bases in between. The CDR3 totals 12 residues. The CDR3 DNA reads TGTGCCAGCAGTTTCTTCTCCTATGGCTACACCTTC. Protein sequence: CASSFFSYGYTF.

The rearrangement joins TRBV2 to TRBJ1-5; 7 bases map to TRBD1. Germline CDR1 reads SNHLY; CDR2 reads FYNNEI. Germline trimming cut 3 bases from V and 3 bases from J; bases unmatched to any gene: 5. The CDR3 loop spans 15 amino acids. In DNA, the CDR3 is TGTGCCAGCAGTGACCGGGACAGCTTCAATCAGCCCCAGCATTTT. It yields the protein CASSDRDSFNQPQHF.

This clonotype showed up many times. The chain couples TRBV30 to TRBJ1-2; a possible D gene is TRBD1 (5 bases). V lost 5 bases and J 2 bases, leaving 12 bases between the germline ends. The CDR3 extends over 13 amino acids. The germline V gene encodes CDR1 GTSNPN and CDR2 SVGIG (reference sequence). CDR3 in amino acids: CAWQGSRNYGYTF. CDR3 bases: TGTGCCTGGCAGGGAAGTCGCAACTATGGCTACACCTTC.

This clonotype was recorded many times. V usage is TRBV18 and J usage is TRBJ1-3; the match to TRBD1 covers 8 bases. V shed 3 bases and J 1 base; nucleotides not matched to a gene: 8. Germline V gives CDR1 KGHSH, CDR2 LQKENI. This CDR3 has 17 residues. CDR3 protein: CASSPPGTGRSGNTIYF. The CDR3 nucleotides read TGTGCCAGCTCACCTCCCGGGACAGGTCGATCTGGAAACACCATATATTTT.

This clonotype was seen repeatedly, ten times or more. The CDR3 loop is CASRRSTDTQYF. The DNA for the CDR3 is TGTGCCAGCAGGCGAAGCACAGATACGCAGTATTTT. The chain has TRBV7-2 and TRBJ2-3; D gene ambiguous. The CDR3 loop spans 12 amino acids. The germline CDR1 and CDR2 sequences are SGHTA and FQGNSA. Trimming shortened V by 6 bases and J by 0 bases, and 4 bases separated the two germline ends.

Regarding this clonotype: It may be a read error: a sequence one base away is much more abundant. This chain links TRBV7-2 with TRBJ1-2; D might be TRBD1 (6 bases). The CDR3 loop spans 14 amino acids. Germline V lookup: CDR1 SGHTA, CDR2 FQGNSA. Here the CDR3 reads CACSLNPGAYGYTF. The DNA of the CDR3 is TGTGCCTGCAGCTTAAACCCAGGGGCCTATGGCTACACCTTC.

This clonotype came up a few times. The rearrangement uses TRBV5-1 and TRBJ2-3; the match to TRBD1 covers 7 bases. Looked up from germline, CDR1 is SGHRS and CDR2 is YFSETQ. V was pared by 4 bases and J by 3 bases, with 8 bases of the junction left unmatched. This CDR3 contains 15 residues. The CDR3 bases are TGCGCCAGCAGCCCAGGACAGGTCGCAACAGATACGCAGTATTTT. Protein product: CASSPGQVATDTQYF.

This clonotype was counted ten times or more. The CDR3 reads CATTDRGTYEQYF. The DNA for the CDR3 is TGTGCCACCACTGACCGTGGAACCTACGAGCAGTACTTC. This rearrangement joins TRBV6-6 to TRBJ2-7; D ambiguous. V lost 10 bases and J 2 bases, leaving 15 bases between the germline ends. The length of the CDR3 is 13 residues. Germline V gene sequence: CDR1 MNHNY, CDR2 SVGAGI (reference sequence).

This chain joins TRBV7-2 and TRBJ1-5; TRBD1 aligns across 11 bases. The CDR3 sequence is 15 residues long. The V gene end was trimmed by 4 bases and the J gene end by 6 bases; junction bases not matched to a gene: 5. The V gene's germline CDR1 is SGHTA and CDR2 FQGNSA. In DNA form, the CDR3 reads TGTGCCAGCAGCTGGACAGGGGGCGACGGTCAGCCCCAGCATTTT. It is translated as CASSWTGGDGQPQHF.

As concerns this clonotype: One end of the junction is discordant with germline, which a read error may explain. The chain recombines TRBV19 with TRBJ2-7; D tentatively fits TRBD1 or TRBD2 (5 bases each). This CDR3 has 13 residues. CDR1 and CDR2 from the germline V gene are LNHDA and SQIVND (reference sequence). CDR3 coding DNA: TGTGCCAGTAGGCCGGGACCCCCCTACGAGCGGTACTTC. Translating it yields CASRPGPPYERYF.

Ten or more counts support this clonotype. The genes are TRBV6-5 and TRBJ2-3; TRBD1 aligns across 10 bases. Germline lookup yields CDR1 MNHEY and CDR2 SVGAGI. The CDR3 loop spans 14 amino acids. V was pared by 6 bases and J by 7 bases, with 7 bases of the junction left unmatched. The CDR3 DNA sequence: TGTGCCAGCAGAACGAGGGGACAGGGGAATACGCAGTATTTT. This translates into CASRTRGQGNTQYF.

The chain employs TRBV5-5 and TRBJ1-4; tentatively, D is TRBD1 (6 bases). Looked up from germline, CDR1 is SGHKS and CDR2 is YYEKEE (reference sequence). Deletions cut 4 bases from V and 0 bases from J, with 13 bases between. This CDR3 has 16 amino acids. CDR3 sequence (DNA): TGTGCCAGCAGCCCAGGGGCAGGGGCAACTAATGAAAAACTGTTTTTT. Protein product: CASSPGAGATNEKLFF.

This clonotype came up many times. The chain couples TRBV2 to TRBJ2-5; 7 bases fit TRBD1. There are 14 residues in the CDR3. Germline V gene sequence: CDR1 SNHLY, CDR2 FYNNEI. V trimming: 5 bases; J trimming: 4 bases; junction bases outside the gene matches: 7. The CDR3 is CASSLTGRGETQYF. Here the CDR3 DNA reads TGTGCCAGCAGTTTGACAGGGAGAGGAGAGACCCAGTACTTC.